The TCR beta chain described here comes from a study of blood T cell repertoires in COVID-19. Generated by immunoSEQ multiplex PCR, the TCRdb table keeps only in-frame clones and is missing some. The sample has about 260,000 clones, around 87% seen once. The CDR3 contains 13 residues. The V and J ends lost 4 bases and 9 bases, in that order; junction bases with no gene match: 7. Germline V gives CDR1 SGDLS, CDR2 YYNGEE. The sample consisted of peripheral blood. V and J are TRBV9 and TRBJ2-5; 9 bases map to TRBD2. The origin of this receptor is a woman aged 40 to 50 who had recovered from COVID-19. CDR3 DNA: TGTGCCAGCAGCTCGGGACTAGCAGGCCCCCAGTACTTC. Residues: CASSSGLAGPQYF.